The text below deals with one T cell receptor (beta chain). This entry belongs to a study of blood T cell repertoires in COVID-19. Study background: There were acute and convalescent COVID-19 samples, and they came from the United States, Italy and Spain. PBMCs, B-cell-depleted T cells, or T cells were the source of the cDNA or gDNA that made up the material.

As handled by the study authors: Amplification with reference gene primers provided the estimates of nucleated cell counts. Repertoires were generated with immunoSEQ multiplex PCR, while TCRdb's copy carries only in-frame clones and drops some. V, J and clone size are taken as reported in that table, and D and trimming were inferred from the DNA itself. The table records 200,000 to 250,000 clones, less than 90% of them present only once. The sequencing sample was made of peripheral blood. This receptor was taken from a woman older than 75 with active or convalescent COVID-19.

This CDR3 is CASSLDASGGPFAYNEQFF. In DNA form, the CDR3 reads TGTGCCAGCAGCTTAGACGCGAGCGGGGGGCCATTTGCCTACAATGAGCAGTTCTTC. The V and J genes are TRBV11-2 and TRBJ2-1, with TRBD2 identical over 9 bases. There are 19 residues in the CDR3. V lost 0 bases, J lost 2 bases, and 11 bases stayed unmatched. Germline V CDR1 and CDR2: SGHAT, FQNNGV.